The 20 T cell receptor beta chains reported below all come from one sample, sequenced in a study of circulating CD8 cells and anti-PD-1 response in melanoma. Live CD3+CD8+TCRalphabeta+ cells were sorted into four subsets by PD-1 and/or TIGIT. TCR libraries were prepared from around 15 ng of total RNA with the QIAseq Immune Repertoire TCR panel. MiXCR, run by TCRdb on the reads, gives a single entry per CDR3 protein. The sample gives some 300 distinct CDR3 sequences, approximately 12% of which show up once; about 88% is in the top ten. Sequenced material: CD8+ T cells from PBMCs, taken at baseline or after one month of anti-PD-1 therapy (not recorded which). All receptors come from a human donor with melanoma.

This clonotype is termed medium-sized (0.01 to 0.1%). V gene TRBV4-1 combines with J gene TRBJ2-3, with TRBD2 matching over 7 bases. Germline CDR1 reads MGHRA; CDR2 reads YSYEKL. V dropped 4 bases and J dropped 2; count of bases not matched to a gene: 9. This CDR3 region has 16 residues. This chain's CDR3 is CASSPSGTVYTDTQYF. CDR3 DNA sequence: TGCGCCAGCAGCCCTAGCGGAACGGTCTACACAGATACGCAGTATTTT.

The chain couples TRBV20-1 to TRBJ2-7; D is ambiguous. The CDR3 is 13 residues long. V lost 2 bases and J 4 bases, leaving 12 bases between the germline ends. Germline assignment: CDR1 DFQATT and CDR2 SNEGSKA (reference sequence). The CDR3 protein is CSARTEKPYEQYF. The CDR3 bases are TGCAGTGCTAGAACGGAGAAGCCGTACGAGCAGTACTTC.

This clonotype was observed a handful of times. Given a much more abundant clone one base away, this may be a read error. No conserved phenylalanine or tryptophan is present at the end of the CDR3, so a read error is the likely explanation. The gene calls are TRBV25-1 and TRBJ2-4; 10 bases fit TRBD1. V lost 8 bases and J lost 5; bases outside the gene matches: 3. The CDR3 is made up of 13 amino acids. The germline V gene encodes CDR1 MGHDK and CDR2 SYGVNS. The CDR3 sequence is CASGGTGENIQYS. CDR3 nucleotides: TGTGCCAGCGGGGGGACAGGGGAAAACATTCAGTACTCC.

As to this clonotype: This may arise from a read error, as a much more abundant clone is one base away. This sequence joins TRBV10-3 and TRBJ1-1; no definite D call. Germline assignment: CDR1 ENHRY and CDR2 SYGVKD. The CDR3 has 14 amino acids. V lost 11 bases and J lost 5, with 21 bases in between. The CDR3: CAVSGLLQATEAFF. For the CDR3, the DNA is TGTGCCGTCTCCGGACTCCTACAAGCAACTGAAGCTTTCTTT.

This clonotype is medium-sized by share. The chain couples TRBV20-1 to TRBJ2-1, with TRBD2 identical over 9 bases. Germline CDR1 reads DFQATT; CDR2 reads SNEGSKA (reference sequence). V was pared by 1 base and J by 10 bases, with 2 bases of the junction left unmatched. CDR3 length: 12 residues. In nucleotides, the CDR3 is TGCAGTGCTAGAGGAGGACTAGCGGAGCAGTTCTTC. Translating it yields CSARGGLAEQFF.

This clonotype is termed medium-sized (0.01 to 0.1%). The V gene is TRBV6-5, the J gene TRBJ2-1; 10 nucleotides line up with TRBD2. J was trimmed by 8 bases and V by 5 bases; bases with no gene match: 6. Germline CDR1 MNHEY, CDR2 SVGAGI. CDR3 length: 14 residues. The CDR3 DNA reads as TGTGCCAGCAGTACAGCGGGGGGGCTGGATGAGCAGTTCTTC. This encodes CASSTAGGLDEQFF.

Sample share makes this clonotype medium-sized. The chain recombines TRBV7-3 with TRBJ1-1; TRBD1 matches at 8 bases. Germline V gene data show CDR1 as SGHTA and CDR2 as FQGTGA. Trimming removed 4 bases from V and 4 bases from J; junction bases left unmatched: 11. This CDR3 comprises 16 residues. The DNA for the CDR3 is TGTGCCAGCAGCTCAGGGGGCTCAGGAAAGGCCACTGAAGCTTTCTTT. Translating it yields CASSSGGSGKATEAFF.

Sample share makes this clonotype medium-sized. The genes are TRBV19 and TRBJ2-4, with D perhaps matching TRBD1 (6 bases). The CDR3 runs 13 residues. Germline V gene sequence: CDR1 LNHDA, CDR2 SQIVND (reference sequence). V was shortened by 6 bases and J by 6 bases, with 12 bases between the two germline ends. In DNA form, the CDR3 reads TGTGCCAGTAGGGACAGCCTGGGAAACATTCAGTACTTC. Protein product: CASRDSLGNIQYF.

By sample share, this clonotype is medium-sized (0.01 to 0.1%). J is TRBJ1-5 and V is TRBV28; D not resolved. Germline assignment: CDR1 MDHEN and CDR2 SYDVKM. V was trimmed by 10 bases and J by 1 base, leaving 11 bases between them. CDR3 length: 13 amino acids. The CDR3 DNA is TGTGCCACCGACTTCGGGAGCAATCAGCCCCAGCATTTT. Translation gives CATDFGSNQPQHF.

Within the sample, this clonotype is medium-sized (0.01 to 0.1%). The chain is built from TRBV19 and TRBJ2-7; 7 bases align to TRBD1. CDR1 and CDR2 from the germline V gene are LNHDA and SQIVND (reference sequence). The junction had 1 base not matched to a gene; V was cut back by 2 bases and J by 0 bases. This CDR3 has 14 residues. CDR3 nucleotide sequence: TGTGCCAGTAGTATAAACAGGGGCTCCTACGAGCAGTACTTC. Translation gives CASSINRGSYEQYF.

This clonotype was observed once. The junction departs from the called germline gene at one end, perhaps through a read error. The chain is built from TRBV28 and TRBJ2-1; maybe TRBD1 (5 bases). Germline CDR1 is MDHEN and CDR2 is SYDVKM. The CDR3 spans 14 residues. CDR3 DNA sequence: TGCGCCAGCAGCTTTGAAGGGGACTACAATGAGCAGTTCTTC. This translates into CASSFEGDYNEQFF. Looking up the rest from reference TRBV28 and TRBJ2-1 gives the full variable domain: DVKVTQSSRYLVKRTGEKVFLECVQDMDHENMFWYRQDPGLGLRLIYFSYDVKMKEKGDIPEGYSVSREKKERFSLILESASTNQTSMYLCASSFEGDYNEQFFGPGTRLTVL.

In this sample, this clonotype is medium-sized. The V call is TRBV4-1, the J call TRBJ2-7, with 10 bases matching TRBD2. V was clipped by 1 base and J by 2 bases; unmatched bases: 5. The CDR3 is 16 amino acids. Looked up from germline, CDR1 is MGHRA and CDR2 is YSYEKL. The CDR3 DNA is TGCGCCAGCAGCCAAGTTCAACTAGCGGGAACCTACGAGCAGTACTTC. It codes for CASSQVQLAGTYEQYF.

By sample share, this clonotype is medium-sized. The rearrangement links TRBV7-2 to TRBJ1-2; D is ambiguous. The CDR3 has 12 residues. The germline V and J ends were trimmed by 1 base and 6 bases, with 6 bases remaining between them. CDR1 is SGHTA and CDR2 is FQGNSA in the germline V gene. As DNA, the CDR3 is TGTGCCAGCAGCTTAGACACCCATGGCTACACCTTC. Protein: CASSLDTHGYTF.

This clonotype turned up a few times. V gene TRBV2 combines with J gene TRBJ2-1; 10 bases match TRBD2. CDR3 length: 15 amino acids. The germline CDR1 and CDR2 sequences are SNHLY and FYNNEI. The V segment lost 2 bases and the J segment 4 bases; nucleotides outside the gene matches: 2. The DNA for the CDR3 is TGTGCCAGCAGTGAAACTAGCGGGGCGTACAATGAGCAGTTCTTC. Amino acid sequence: CASSETSGAYNEQFF.

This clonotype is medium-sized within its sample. The CDR3 region is CASSFEPYYGYTF. As DNA, the CDR3 is TGTGCCAGCAGTTTCGAACCTTACTATGGCTACACCTTC. The rearrangement uses TRBV12-3 or TRBV12-4 and TRBJ1-2; no firm D call. Trimming took off 3 bases at V and 3 bases at J, with 8 bases between the two ends. The CDR3 sequence is 13 residues long.

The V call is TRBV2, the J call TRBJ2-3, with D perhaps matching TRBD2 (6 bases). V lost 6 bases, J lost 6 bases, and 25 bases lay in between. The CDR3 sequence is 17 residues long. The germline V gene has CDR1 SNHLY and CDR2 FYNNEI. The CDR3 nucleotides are TGTGCCAGCAGGTGGCTTCTGCCTGGGACTCCGGGGGATACGCAGTATTTT. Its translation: CASRWLLPGTPGDTQYF.

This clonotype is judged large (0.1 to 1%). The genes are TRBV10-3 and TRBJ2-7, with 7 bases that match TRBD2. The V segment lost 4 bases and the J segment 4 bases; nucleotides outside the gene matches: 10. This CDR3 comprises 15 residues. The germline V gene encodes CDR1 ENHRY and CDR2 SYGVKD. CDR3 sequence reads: CAISAAGASGYEQYF. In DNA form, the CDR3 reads TGTGCCATCAGTGCCGCCGGGGCTAGCGGATACGAGCAGTACTTC.

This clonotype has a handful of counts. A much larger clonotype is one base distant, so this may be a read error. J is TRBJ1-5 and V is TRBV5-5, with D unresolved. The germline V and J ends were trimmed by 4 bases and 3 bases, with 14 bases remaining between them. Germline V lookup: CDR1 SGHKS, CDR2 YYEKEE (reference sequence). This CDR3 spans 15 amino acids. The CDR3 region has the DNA TGTGCCAGCAGCGCGGACGGGGAGCTCAATCAGCCCCAGCATTTT. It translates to CASSADGELNQPQHF.

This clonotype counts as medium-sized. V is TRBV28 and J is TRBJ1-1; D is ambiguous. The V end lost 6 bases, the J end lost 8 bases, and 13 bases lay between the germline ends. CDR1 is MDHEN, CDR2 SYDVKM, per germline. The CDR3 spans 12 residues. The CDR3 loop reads CASRADLLEAFF. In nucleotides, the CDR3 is TGTGCCAGCAGGGCCGACCTCCTCGAAGCTTTCTTT. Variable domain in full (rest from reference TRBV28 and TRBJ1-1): DVKVTQSSRYLVKRTGEKVFLECVQDMDHENMFWYRQDPGLGLRLIYFSYDVKMKEKGDIPEGYSVSREKKERFSLILESASTNQTSMYLCASRADLLEAFFGQGTRLTVV.

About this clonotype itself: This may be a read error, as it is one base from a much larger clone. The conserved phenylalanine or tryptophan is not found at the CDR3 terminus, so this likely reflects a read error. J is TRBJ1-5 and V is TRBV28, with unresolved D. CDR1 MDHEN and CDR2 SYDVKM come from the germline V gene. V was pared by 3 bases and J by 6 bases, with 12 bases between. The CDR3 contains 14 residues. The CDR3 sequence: CASSFWREGQPQHL. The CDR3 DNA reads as TGTGCCAGCAGTTTTTGGAGGGAGGGTCAGCCCCAGCATCTT.